These 26 T cell receptor beta chains were all obtained from the same sample, sequenced in a study of blood T cell repertoires in COVID-19. The assay was immunoSEQ multiplex PCR, and TCRdb's table has in-frame clones only and misses some. The data show 310,000 or so clones, around nine tenths seen once. Sequencing was carried out using peripheral blood. All receptors derive from a man aged 65 to 85 with acute or convalescent COVID-19.

The chain has TRBV28 and TRBJ2-4; TRBD1 matches at 8 bases. Trimming removed 7 bases from V and 1 base from J; junction bases left unmatched: 9. This CDR3 region has 16 residues. Germline-derived CDR1 and CDR2 are MDHEN and SYDVKM. CDR3 sequence: CASNRQGFGAKNIQYF. CDR3 nucleotide sequence: TGTGCCAGCAACAGACAGGGGTTCGGGGCCAAAAACATTCAGTACTTC.

The rearrangement joins TRBV12-3 or TRBV12-4 to TRBJ2-1; D is possibly TRBD1 (5 bases). Between the trimmed V and J ends, which lost 5 bases and 8 bases, there was a span of 10 bases. CDR3 length equals 12 residues. CDR3 sequence: CASSEQGYEQFF. The CDR3 bases are TGTGCCAGCAGTGAGCAGGGATATGAGCAGTTCTTC.

The chain is built from TRBV18 and TRBJ2-3, with a tentative D call TRBD1 (5 bases). There are 16 residues in the CDR3. V lost 6 bases, J lost 0 bases, and 16 bases lay in between. In germline, CDR1 is KGHSH, CDR2 LQKENI. The CDR3 protein is CASSDQVAGSTDTQYF. CDR3 in DNA: TGTGCCAGCTCCGACCAGGTGGCAGGGAGCACAGATACGCAGTATTTT.

The chain couples TRBV28 to TRBJ2-5; 11 positions match TRBD2. Germline CDR1 is MDHEN and CDR2 is SYDVKM. This CDR3 comprises 15 residues. J gave up 1 base and V 6 bases, and 4 bases lay outside the gene matches. This CDR3 reads CASRPSGGSQETQYF. CDR3 coding DNA: TGTGCCAGCAGGCCTAGCGGGGGGTCCCAAGAGACCCAGTACTTC.

This rearrangement joins TRBV7-9 to TRBJ2-1; 8 positions agree with TRBD1. After removal of 1 base from V and 0 bases from J, the junction contained 5 bases not matched to a gene. There are 17 residues in the CDR3. Germline CDR1 SEHNR, CDR2 FQNEAQ (reference sequence). CDR3 in DNA: TGTGCCAGCAGCTTAGTCATAGGACAGGGCTCCTACAATGAGCAGTTCTTC. Amino acids: CASSLVIGQGSYNEQFF.

The CDR3 here is CASSLVDNEQFF. The CDR3 region has the DNA TGTGCCAGCAGTTTAGTAGATAATGAGCAGTTCTTC. V usage is TRBV12-3 or TRBV12-4 and J usage is TRBJ2-1; D gene unclear. The CDR3 loop spans 12 amino acids. V lost 1 base, J lost 7 bases, and 5 bases lay in between.

This rearrangement joins TRBV28 to TRBJ2-7, with a possible D match to TRBD1 (6 bases). The length of the CDR3 is 14 residues. V lost 8 bases to trimming and J lost 1 base, with 15 bases between them. Germline CDR1 and CDR2: MDHEN and SYDVKM. The DNA for the CDR3 is TGTGCCAGCTGCCAGGGGCCGACTTCCTACGAGCAGTACTTC. Translated: CASCQGPTSYEQYF. Drawing the rest from reference TRBV28 and TRBJ2-7, the complete variable domain is DVKVTQSSRYLVKRTGEKVFLECVQDMDHENMFWYRQDPGLGLRLIYFSYDVKMKEKGDIPEGYSVSREKKERFSLILESASTNQTSMYLCASCQGPTSYEQYFGPGTRLTVT.

The chain joins TRBV29-1 to TRBJ2-1; TRBD2 matches at 8 bases. Trimming cost V 7 bases and J 1 base; bases outside gene matches: 15. The germline gives CDR1 SQVTM, CDR2 ANQGSEA. The CDR3 loop spans 17 amino acids. In nucleotides, the CDR3 is TGCAGCGCCCCGCGTTGGGGAGCGGGAGAATCCTACAATGAGCAGTTCTTC. It yields the protein CSAPRWGAGESYNEQFF.

This chain links TRBV7-2 with TRBJ2-7, with 7 nucleotides matching TRBD2. V lost 1 base and J lost 3; bases outside the gene matches: 6. This CDR3 has 15 residues. Germline loops: CDR1 SGHTA, CDR2 FQGNSA. CDR3 loop: CASSLGGGSLYEQYF. In nucleotides, the CDR3 is TGTGCCAGCAGCTTAGGGGGCGGGAGTCTCTACGAGCAGTACTTC.

The chain is built from TRBV9 and TRBJ1-2; D is unclear. The V and J ends lost 0 bases and 1 base respectively, with 10 bases between them. The CDR3 is 15 residues long. Germline CDR1 SGDLS, CDR2 YYNGEE. The CDR3 protein is CASSVATGSNYGYTF. The CDR3 DNA follows: TGTGCCAGCAGCGTAGCTACTGGGAGTAACTATGGCTACACCTTC.

The CDR3 region has the DNA TGTGCCAGCAGCCAGTTAGCGGGGTCCCACGAGCAGTACTTC. Translated: CASSQLAGSHEQYF. This chain joins TRBV3-1 (or the pseudogene TRBV3-2) and TRBJ2-7; 8 nucleotides match TRBD2. V was clipped by 3 bases and J by 5 bases; unmatched bases: 6. Germline values: CDR1 LGHDT, CDR2 YNNKEL (reference sequence). The CDR3 is 14 amino acids.

The chain joins TRBV7-2 to TRBJ1-5; TRBD1 might be the D (6 bases). The CDR3 spans 15 residues. V lost 4 bases and J 3 bases, leaving 13 bases between the germline ends. The germline gives CDR1 SGHTA, CDR2 FQGNSA. The CDR3 sequence is CASSSAGVPNQPQHF. Here the CDR3 DNA reads TGTGCCAGCAGCTCGGCAGGGGTGCCCAATCAGCCCCAGCATTTT.

The chain combines TRBV11-3 with TRBJ1-2; 10 bases are a match to TRBD1. J was trimmed by 4 bases and V by 4 bases; bases with no gene match: 18. The CDR3 is made up of 19 amino acids. Germline values: CDR1 SGHNT, CDR2 YENEEA. The chain's CDR3 is CASSSPTPQTGGEVYGYTF. As DNA, the CDR3 is TGTGCCAGCAGCTCCCCAACCCCTCAGACAGGGGGCGAGGTCTATGGCTACACCTTC. The entire variable domain, with the rest obtained from reference TRBV11-3 and TRBJ1-2, is as follows: EAGVVQSPRYKIIEKKQPVAFWCNPISGHNTLYWYLQNLGQGPELLIRYENEEAVDDSQLPKDRFSAERLKGVDSTLKIQPAELGDSAVYLCASSSPTPQTGGEVYGYTFGSGTRLTVV.

The chain carries TRBV19 and TRBJ2-3; 7 nucleotides line up with TRBD2. The CDR3 is 16 residues long. Germline values: CDR1 LNHDA, CDR2 SQIVND (reference sequence). With 6 bases clipped from V and 0 bases from J, the junction kept 9 bases outside the gene matches. This CDR3 reads CASRRASGLSTDTQYF. DNA of the CDR3: TGTGCCAGTAGGAGGGCTAGCGGCCTTAGCACAGATACGCAGTATTTT.

V is TRBV7-2 and J is TRBJ2-1; 7 bases align to TRBD2. The CDR3 consists of 14 residues. Per germline, CDR1 SGHTA and CDR2 FQGNSA. The V segment lost 5 bases and the J segment 8 bases; nucleotides outside the gene matches: 9. CDR3 DNA: TGTGCCAGCAGCCACCGGGACTACCACCATGAGCAGTTCTTC. It yields the protein CASSHRDYHHEQFF.

This chain connects TRBV5-1 to TRBJ2-1, with TRBD1 identical over 11 bases. CDR1 and CDR2 (germline): SGHRS, YFSETQ. This CDR3 has 18 residues. Unmatched junction bases numbered 8, after V lost 0 bases and J lost 3 bases. The CDR3 DNA is TGCGCCAGCAGCTTGGCGCTACCGGGACAGGGGGTCTACAATGAGCAGTTCTTC. Translation gives CASSLALPGQGVYNEQFF.

The chain uses TRBV12-3 or TRBV12-4 and TRBJ1-5, with unresolved D. V lost 3 bases to trimming and J lost 6 bases, with 9 bases between them. The CDR3 sequence is 13 residues long. CDR3 sequence: CASSLSDRQPQHF. The CDR3 DNA sequence: TGTGCCAGCAGTTTGTCAGATCGTCAGCCCCAGCATTTT.

V is TRBV3-1 (or the pseudogene TRBV3-2) and J is TRBJ2-2, with 7 bases aligning to TRBD1. This CDR3 spans 15 amino acids. Germline trimming cut 3 bases from V and 3 bases from J; bases unmatched to any gene: 4. The germline V gene encodes CDR1 LGHDT and CDR2 YNNKEL (reference sequence). This CDR3 reads CASSHTGVDTGELFF. In DNA, the CDR3 is TGTGCCAGCAGCCATACAGGGGTTGACACCGGGGAGCTGTTTTTT.

Here the CDR3 DNA reads TGTGCCAGCAGCTCAGGCCGGGACTCCCCTCTCGAGCAGTTCTTC. It codes for CASSSGRDSPLEQFF. J is TRBJ2-1 and V is TRBV11-3; possible D gene TRBD2, 6 bases. This CDR3 comprises 15 residues. Germline lookup yields CDR1 SGHNT and CDR2 YENEEA. V shed 4 bases and J shed 10 bases, with 20 bases lying between them.

V gene TRBV20-1 combines with J gene TRBJ2-2; D remains ambiguous. Germline lookup yields CDR1 DFQATT and CDR2 SNEGSKA (reference sequence). Trimming shortened V by 3 bases and J by 3 bases, and 8 bases separated the two germline ends. This CDR3 has 13 residues. The CDR3 region is CSASMYYTGELFF. The CDR3 DNA reads as TGCAGTGCTAGTATGTATTACACCGGGGAGCTGTTTTTT.

The chain carries TRBV19 and TRBJ2-2; 7 bases agree with TRBD1. Germline V gene lookup returns CDR1 LNHDA and CDR2 SQIVND (reference sequence). Trimming at V came to 7 bases and at J to 6 bases, leaving 17 bases not matched to a gene. The CDR3 has 17 amino acids. The CDR3 region is CASKRFLGGQSAGELFF. The CDR3 DNA follows: TGTGCCAGTAAACGATTCCTTGGGGGACAGTCGGCCGGGGAGCTGTTTTTT.

V usage is TRBV18 and J usage is TRBJ2-3; TRBD2 aligns across 8 bases. After removal of 5 bases from V and 0 bases from J, the junction contained 4 bases not matched to a gene. CDR3 size: 15 residues. The germline CDR1 and CDR2 sequences are KGHSH and LQKENI. As DNA, the CDR3 is TGTGCCAGCTCAGTTATAGCGGGGAGCACAGATACGCAGTATTTT. It specifies CASSVIAGSTDTQYF.

Only a few counts were recorded for this clone. V and J are TRBV6-5 and TRBJ2-3; D may be TRBD2 (7 bases). The CDR3 spans 15 residues. V lost 8 bases to trimming and J lost 2 bases, with 17 bases between them. CDR1 is MNHEY and CDR2 is SVGAGI in the germline V gene. CDR3: CASVNGGRFTDTQYF. The DNA of the CDR3 is TGTGCCAGCGTCAACGGGGGGCGCTTCACAGATACGCAGTATTTT.

The chain employs TRBV7-2 and TRBJ2-3; 11 nucleotides line up with TRBD2. The CDR3 runs to 17 residues. From germline, CDR1 is SGHTA and CDR2 FQGNSA. The ends lost 5 bases at V and 6 bases at J; junction bases unmatched: 13. CDR3 region: CASSPWPSGGSGDTQYF. The CDR3 bases are TGTGCCAGCAGCCCGTGGCCTAGCGGGGGGTCGGGGGATACGCAGTATTTT.

V gene TRBV5-5 combines with J gene TRBJ1-5; D is perhaps TRBD1 (6 bases). Germline V lookup: CDR1 SGHKS, CDR2 YYEKEE (reference sequence). This CDR3 region has 15 residues. V shed 2 bases and J shed 1 base, with 10 bases lying between them. Written as DNA, the CDR3 is TGTGCCAGCAGCTTATACAGGGAAAGCAATCAGCCCCAGCATTTT. Amino acids: CASSLYRESNQPQHF.

V is TRBV5-8 and J is TRBJ1-2; TRBD1 might be the D (6 bases). With 8 bases removed from V and 3 bases from J, the gap between germline ends came to 17 bases. CDR1 and CDR2 from the germline V gene are SGHTS and YDEGEE. This CDR3 contains 14 residues. The CDR3 region has the DNA TGTGCCAGTCATCTAACAGGGTTGGACTATGGCTACACCTTC. It encodes CASHLTGLDYGYTF.